These 5 T cell receptor beta chains were all obtained from the same sample, sequenced in a study of cytomegalovirus exposure and HLA in healthy donors. The PCR had 60 Vbeta and 13 Jbeta primers. Libraries were prepared by immunoSEQ multiplex PCR; TCRdb keeps only in-frame clonotypes and omits some of them. The sample carries around 130,000 clones, roughly 70% recorded once. The material sequenced was PBMCs. Receptor source: a woman in her 40s in good health and CMV-seropositive.

The chain carries TRBV6-5 and TRBJ1-1; D perhaps matches TRBD1 (6 bases). Germline values: CDR1 MNHEY, CDR2 SVGAGI. Trimming stripped 4 bases from V and 4 bases from J, with 19 bases between. The CDR3 runs 16 residues. In DNA form, the CDR3 reads TGTGCCAGCAGTTCCTGGGGACAACCACGGCGCACTGAAGCTTTCTTT. It codes for CASSSWGQPRRTEAFF.

The CDR3 is CASSETGQSYEQYF. CDR3 DNA: TGTGCCAGCAGCGAGACAGGTCAGTCCTACGAGCAGTACTTC. This chain connects TRBV7-2 to TRBJ2-7; a possible D gene is TRBD1 (6 bases). Between the trimmed V and J ends, which lost 5 bases and 1 base, there was a span of 12 bases. Germline V gene data show CDR1 as SGHTA and CDR2 as FQGNSA. There are 14 residues in the CDR3.

This clone was counted a few times. The gene calls are TRBV29-1 and TRBJ2-7; D possibly corresponds to TRBD1 (5 bases). The germline V and J ends were trimmed by 5 bases and 3 bases, with 11 bases remaining between them. Looked up from germline, CDR1 is SQVTM and CDR2 is ANQGSEA. CDR3 length equals 12 residues. The CDR3 here is CSVSDSSYEQYF. DNA of the CDR3: TGCAGCGTTTCCGACAGTAGCTACGAGCAGTACTTC.

This clone was observed once. The rearrangement joins TRBV6-5 to TRBJ1-2; TRBD1 might be the D (5 bases). This CDR3 is 14 amino acids long. Germline CDR1 reads MNHEY; CDR2 reads SVGAGI. V lost 5 bases and J lost 5, with 15 bases in between. DNA for the CDR3: TGTGCCAGCAGTCACAAAGGGGCTAGGTATGGCTACACCTTC. This codes for CASSHKGARYGYTF.

The gene calls are TRBV20-1 and TRBJ2-7; D gene uncertain. Trimming left V 6 bases short and J 7 bases short, with 13 bases between. The germline CDR1 and CDR2 sequences are DFQATT and SNEGSKA (reference sequence). CDR3 length: 11 residues. CDR3 bases: TGCAGTGCCACCCGCGCTGTTGAGCAGTACTTC. Its translation: CSATRAVEQYF.